Sequencing of this TCR beta chain was carried out in a study of OX40 agonist ivuxolimab in advanced cancers. V gave up 4 bases and J gave up 5 bases; unmatched junction bases: 9. Germline V gene sequence: CDR1 SGDLS, CDR2 YYNGEE. The CDR3 is 15 amino acids. Assay used: immunoSEQ multiplex PCR; TCRdb lists only in-frame clones, some missing. The repertoire has 90,000 to 150,000 clones, roughly nine tenths of them found once; the top ten carry 0.5% to 0.7%. J is TRBJ2-7 and V is TRBV9, with 10 bases that match TRBD1. This receptor was identified in an adult with an advanced solid tumor such as melanoma, head and neck, liver or kidney cancer. Sequenced here: CD4+ or CD8+ T cells sorted from blood, sampled in a trial of the OX40 agonist ivuxolimab. The CDR3 DNA follows: TGTGCCAGCAGCCCCTGGCGGGACAGGGGCGACGAGCAGTACTTC. This sequence encodes CASSPWRDRGDEQYF. Filled out from reference TRBV9 and TRBJ2-7, the complete variable domain reads DSGVTQTPKHLITATGQRVTLRCSPRSGDLSVYWYQQSLDQGLQFLIQYYNGEERAKGNILERFSAQQFPDLHSELNLSSLELGDSALYFCASSPWRDRGDEQYFGPGTRLTVT.